This paragraph reports one T cell receptor beta chain. Its antigen is unknown. Repertoires were generated with immunoSEQ multiplex PCR, while TCRdb's copy carries only in-frame clones and drops some. This repertoire shows tens of thousands of clones, 81% found once; its top ten account for approximately 1.3%. The data originate from a study of OX40 agonist ivuxolimab in advanced cancers. Study as a whole: Aged about 23 to 90 with a mean of around 60 years, they were under 85% male. Three patients had partial responses: one hepatocellular carcinoma, two cutaneous melanoma. General study points: Compared with CD4+, CD8+ T cells on average had more expanded clones.

The CDR3 runs 13 residues. Trimming shortened V by 1 base and J by 4 bases, and 5 bases separated the two germline ends. Germline values: CDR1 MGHRA, CDR2 YSYEKL. This sequence was found in an adult with an advanced solid tumor such as melanoma, head and neck, liver or kidney cancer. This chain joins TRBV4-1 and TRBJ1-5; unclear D gene. The sequenced sample was CD4+ or CD8+ T cells sorted from blood, obtained in a trial of the OX40 agonist ivuxolimab. The CDR3 DNA sequence: TGCGCCAGCAGCCAAGGTTTGAATCAGCCCCAGCATTTT. As protein: CASSQGLNQPQHF.